This section outlines one TCR beta chain sequence together with its context. The data stem from a study of regulatory T cells in long-lasting Graves disease. In building TCR beta libraries, iRepertoire HTBI primers were used together with Arm-PCR of CDR3 regions. TCRdb re-analysed the multiplex PCR reads in MiXCR, keeping a single row per CDR3 protein. The sample shows 250,000 or so distinct CDR3 sequences, 20% to 25% of them seen only once. Time point of the sample: newly diagnosed GD, antithyroid drugs for less than 3 months. The authors made the TCR library using RNA they extracted from PBMCs. The TCR was taken from a female donor with Graves disease. This material consisted of peripheral blood mononuclear cells (PBMCs), taken at new diagnosis, from a patient treated with antithyroid drugs.

CDR3 sequence reads: CASYDRGTDTQYF. CDR3 DNA sequence: TGTGCCAGCTACGACAGGGGAACAGATACGCAGTATTTT. The chain links TRBV7-3 to TRBJ2-3, with TRBD1 identical over 8 bases. The CDR3 covers 13 residues. Trimming cost V 8 bases and J 3 bases; bases outside gene matches: 4. Germline loops: CDR1 SGHTA, CDR2 FQGTGA.